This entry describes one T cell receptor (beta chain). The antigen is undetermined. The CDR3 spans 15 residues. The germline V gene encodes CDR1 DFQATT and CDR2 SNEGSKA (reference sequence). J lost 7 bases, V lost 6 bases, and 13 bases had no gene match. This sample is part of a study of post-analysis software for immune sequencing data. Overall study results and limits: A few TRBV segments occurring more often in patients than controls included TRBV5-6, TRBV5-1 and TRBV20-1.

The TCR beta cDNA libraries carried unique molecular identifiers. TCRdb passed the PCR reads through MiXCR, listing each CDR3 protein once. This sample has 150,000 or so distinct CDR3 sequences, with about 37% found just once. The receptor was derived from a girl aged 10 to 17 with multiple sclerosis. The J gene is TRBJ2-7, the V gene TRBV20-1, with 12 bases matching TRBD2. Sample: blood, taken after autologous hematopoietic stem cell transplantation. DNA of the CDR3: TGCAGTGCCCGCGGACTAGCGGGACCCAACAATGAGCAGTACTTC. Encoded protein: CSARGLAGPNNEQYF.